Listed here are 28 T cell receptor beta chains from one sample, sequenced in a study of technical replicates of blood from a few donors. Data came from immunoSEQ multiplex PCR; TCRdb stores just in-frame clones and leaves some out. Here the sample spans some 48,000 clones, roughly 95% being singletons. The specimen was T cells isolated from PBMCs. These TCRs come from a human donor in good health.

The CDR3 here is CASSSPSGGEQYF. In nucleotides, the CDR3 is TGCGCCAGCAGCTCGCCTAGCGGTGGCGAGCAGTACTTC. The gene calls are TRBV5-1 and TRBJ2-7; 7 bases fit TRBD2. CDR1 and CDR2 from the germline V gene are SGHRS and YFSETQ. Trimming removed 3 bases from V and 6 bases from J; junction bases left unmatched: 6. This CDR3 contains 13 residues.

This chain connects TRBV7-2 to TRBJ1-1; D is unclear. Germline V gene lookup returns CDR1 SGHTA and CDR2 FQGNSA. V lost 1 base and J lost 5, with 8 bases in between. This CDR3 is built from 13 residues. CDR3 coding DNA: TGTGCCAGCAGCTTAGGAGGTCGGACTGAAGCTTTCTTT. Translation gives CASSLGGRTEAFF.

The chain couples TRBV7-9 to TRBJ2-7, with 10 bases identical to TRBD2. Germline values: CDR1 SEHNR, CDR2 FQNEAQ (reference sequence). The V and J ends lost 10 bases and 7 bases, in that order; junction bases with no gene match: 13. The CDR3 length is 14 residues. In nucleotides, the CDR3 is TGTGCCATCCCCATTAGCGGGAGGTTAGATGAGCAGTACTTC. Its translation is CAIPISGRLDEQYF.

The V and J genes are TRBV2 and TRBJ2-2; D might be TRBD1 (5 bases). Trimming cost V 2 bases and J 6 bases, with 16 bases left between them. CDR1 is SNHLY, CDR2 FYNNEI, per germline. The CDR3 totals 16 residues. CDR3 region: CASSERFSKQAGELFF. In nucleotides, the CDR3 is TGTGCCAGCAGTGAAAGGTTTTCGAAACAGGCCGGGGAGCTGTTTTTT.

The chain couples TRBV4-1 to TRBJ2-1, with D perhaps TRBD2 (5 bases). The germline gives CDR1 MGHRA, CDR2 YSYEKL. V was trimmed by 1 base and J by 8 bases, leaving 15 bases between them. The CDR3 is 15 amino acids. The CDR3 DNA sequence: TGCGCCAGCAGCCAAGCACTCAGCAGCGGTTATGAGCAGTTCTTC. It yields the protein CASSQALSSGYEQFF.

V is TRBV28 and J is TRBJ2-7, with D possibly TRBD1 on 5 matching bases. Trimming left V 3 bases short and J 3 bases short, with 12 bases between. This CDR3 spans 14 amino acids. The V gene's germline CDR1 is MDHEN and CDR2 SYDVKM. Here the CDR3 DNA reads TGTGCCAGCAGTTTCGTCTACAGGAGCTACGAGCAGTACTTC. As protein: CASSFVYRSYEQYF. Together with reference TRBV28 and TRBJ2-7, the CDR3 gives the full variable domain: DVKVTQSSRYLVKRTGEKVFLECVQDMDHENMFWYRQDPGLGLRLIYFSYDVKMKEKGDIPEGYSVSREKKERFSLILESASTNQTSMYLCASSFVYRSYEQYFGPGTRLTVT.

CDR3 in amino acids: CAWRQGGTDTQYF. The CDR3 DNA sequence: TGTGCCTGGAGACAGGGGGGCACAGATACGCAGTATTTT. The chain is built from TRBV30 and TRBJ2-3; 8 bases are a match to TRBD1. With V trimmed by 3 bases and J by 1 base, 0 bases remained unmatched. Germline CDR1 is GTSNPN and CDR2 is SVGIG (reference sequence). The CDR3 loop spans 13 amino acids.

The chain uses TRBV7-2 and TRBJ2-7, with D perhaps matching TRBD2 (5 bases). Trimming shortened V by 5 bases and J by 2 bases, and 10 bases separated the two germline ends. This CDR3 comprises 13 residues. CDR1 and CDR2 (germline): SGHTA, FQGNSA. CDR3 bases: TGTGCCAGCAGCCGACCGGGAACCTACGAGCAGTACTTC. Its translation is CASSRPGTYEQYF.

The chain couples TRBV7-2 to TRBJ1-2, with 9 bases identical to TRBD1. With 5 bases clipped from V and 4 bases from J, the junction kept 5 bases outside the gene matches. Germline V gene lookup returns CDR1 SGHTA and CDR2 FQGNSA. This CDR3 contains 14 residues. CDR3 region: CASSPTGGPYGYTF. CDR3 DNA sequence: TGTGCCAGCAGCCCAACAGGGGGCCCCTATGGCTACACCTTC. Full variable domain (remainder filled in from reference TRBV7-2 and TRBJ1-2): GAGVSQSPSNKVTEKGKDVELRCDPISGHTALYWYRQSLGQGLEFLIYFQGNSAPDKSGLPSDRFSAERTGGSVSTLTIQRTQQEDSAVYLCASSPTGGPYGYTFGSGTRLTVV.

The rearrangement links TRBV4-2 to TRBJ2-5, with a tentative D call TRBD2 (6 bases). CDR1 is LGHNA and CDR2 is YNFKEQ in the germline V gene. The CDR3 is made up of 16 amino acids. Trimming took 0 bases from V and 3 from J, leaving 14 bases between them. CDR3 in DNA: TGTGCCAGCAGCCAAGAATGGGGGAGGTCCAAAGAGACCCAGTACTTC. Encoded protein: CASSQEWGRSKETQYF.

The chain carries TRBV10-3 and TRBJ1-1, with D possibly TRBD1 on 5 matching bases. Trimming removed 3 bases at V and 4 bases at J, with 15 bases between. The CDR3 consists of 15 residues. Germline assignment: CDR1 ENHRY and CDR2 SYGVKD. Here the CDR3 DNA reads TGTGCCATCAGTGATTGGCAGGGAAGAGTCACTGAAGCTTTCTTT. Translation: CAISDWQGRVTEAFF.

The V and J genes are TRBV15 and TRBJ1-5; 9 bases are a match to TRBD1. The J segment lost 4 bases and the V segment lost 1 base, leaving 5 bases of the junction unmatched. Germline V gene lookup returns CDR1 LNHNV and CDR2 YYDKDF (reference sequence). The CDR3 is made up of 16 amino acids. The CDR3: CATSRARDRENQPQHF. CDR3 in DNA: TGTGCCACCAGCAGAGCTAGGGACAGGGAAAATCAGCCCCAGCATTTT. Using reference TRBV15 and TRBJ1-5 for the parts outside the CDR3, the full variable domain is DAMVIQNPRYQVTQFGKPVTLSCSQTLNHNVMYWYQQKSSQAPKLLFHYYDKDFNNEADTPDNFQSRRPNTSFCFLDIRSPGLGDTAMYLCATSRARDRENQPQHFGDGTRLSIL.

In its sample, this clone was seen a few times. The V gene is TRBV15, the J gene TRBJ2-5; 14 bases are shared with TRBD2. Germline-derived CDR1 and CDR2 are LNHNV and YYDKDF (reference sequence). The CDR3 spans 16 residues. Germline trimming cut 0 bases from V and 4 bases from J; bases unmatched to any gene: 1. The CDR3 bases are TGTGCCACCAGCAGAGATGGGACTAGCGGGAGAGAGACCCAGTACTTC. Translating gives CATSRDGTSGRETQYF.

The CDR3 region has the DNA TGCAGCGTGGCCCGTGGACAGGGAGGAAATGAGCAGTTCTTC. Translated, it gives CSVARGQGGNEQFF. This chain joins TRBV29-1 and TRBJ2-1; 8 bases are a match to TRBD1. The ends lost 6 bases at V and 7 bases at J; junction bases unmatched: 11. The CDR3 is 14 residues long. Germline CDR1 reads SQVTM; CDR2 reads ANQGSEA.

This sequence joins TRBV30 and TRBJ1-1; 8 nucleotides agree with TRBD1. CDR1 is GTSNPN, CDR2 SVGIG, per germline (reference sequence). V lost 0 bases and J lost 8; bases outside the gene matches: 5. The CDR3 contains 13 residues. The CDR3 spells CAWSVGTGGEAFF. CDR3 DNA sequence: TGTGCCTGGAGTGTAGGGACAGGAGGAGAAGCTTTCTTT.

V is TRBV6-5 and J is TRBJ2-7; 7 bases map to TRBD1. Germline CDR1 reads MNHEY; CDR2 reads SVGAGI. CDR3 length equals 11 residues. The junction had 2 bases not matched to a gene; V was cut back by 6 bases and J by 6 bases. The chain's CDR3 is CASRQGFEQYF. CDR3 nucleotide sequence: TGTGCCAGCAGACAGGGGTTCGAGCAGTACTTC.

V gene TRBV28 combines with J gene TRBJ1-4; 10 positions agree with TRBD1. V gave up 0 bases and J gave up 2 bases; unmatched junction bases: 6. This CDR3 spans 18 amino acids. Germline-derived CDR1 and CDR2 are MDHEN and SYDVKM. The chain's CDR3 is CASSLWGTGDFTNEKLFF. As DNA, the CDR3 is TGTGCCAGCAGTTTATGGGGGACAGGGGATTTTACTAATGAAAAACTGTTTTTT.

The chain has TRBV6-5 and TRBJ1-1; 7 bases are shared with TRBD1. The CDR3 spans 14 residues. CDR1 MNHEY and CDR2 SVGAGI come from the germline V gene. The J segment lost 11 bases and the V segment lost 6 bases, leaving 15 bases of the junction unmatched. In nucleotides, the CDR3 is TGTGCCAGCAGGATTGTGGGACAGAGTTTGGAGGCTTTCTTT. Translated: CASRIVGQSLEAFF.

The chain joins TRBV6-5 to TRBJ2-2; D unclear. The CDR3 has 14 residues. Germline V gene data show CDR1 as MNHEY and CDR2 as SVGAGI. The V end lost 0 bases, the J end lost 1 base, and 3 bases lay between the germline ends. CDR3 bases: TGTGCCAGCAGTTACTCTCTGAACACCGGGGAGCTGTTTTTT. Encoded protein: CASSYSLNTGELFF.

The table lists this clone with a few counts. The V call is TRBV6-1, the J call TRBJ2-7; 7 bases agree with TRBD1. The CDR3 extends over 15 amino acids. The V gene end was trimmed by 4 bases and the J gene end by 5 bases; junction bases not matched to a gene: 11. Germline lookup yields CDR1 MNHNS and CDR2 SASEGT. The CDR3 loop reads CASSGGGASTHEQYF. In nucleotides, the CDR3 is TGTGCCAGCAGTGGAGGGGGCGCGTCAACCCACGAGCAGTACTTC.

The chain carries TRBV28 and TRBJ2-1, with 9 bases matching TRBD1. V was clipped by 8 bases and J by 4 bases; unmatched bases: 12. There are 16 residues in the CDR3. Germline CDR1 and CDR2: MDHEN and SYDVKM. CDR3 region: CASVAARGTGYNEQFF. CDR3 nucleotide sequence: TGTGCCAGCGTCGCGGCCCGTGGGACAGGGTACAATGAGCAGTTCTTC.

This chain connects TRBV15 to TRBJ2-7; 9 bases match TRBD1. The CDR3 is made up of 15 amino acids. Germline lookup yields CDR1 LNHNV and CDR2 YYDKDF (reference sequence). J was trimmed by 3 bases and V by 6 bases; bases with no gene match: 9. The CDR3 loop reads CATSSRRDRVYEQYF. In DNA, the CDR3 is TGTGCCACCAGTTCGCGTCGGGACAGGGTCTACGAGCAGTACTTC.

The CDR3: CASSLRLGQDGNTIYF. Written as DNA, the CDR3 is TGCGCCAGCAGCTTGAGGTTAGGACAGGACGGAAACACCATATATTTT. V and J are TRBV5-1 and TRBJ1-3, with TRBD1 matching 7 bases. The CDR3 covers 16 residues. Germline values: CDR1 SGHRS, CDR2 YFSETQ. V shed 1 base, J shed 4 bases, and the junction held 8 bases outside the gene matches.

The rearrangement joins TRBV5-1 to TRBJ2-1; 11 nucleotides align to TRBD2. The CDR3 is 15 amino acids. CDR1 and CDR2 (germline): SGHRS, YFSETQ. The junction had 2 bases not matched to a gene; V was cut back by 1 base and J by 5 bases. This CDR3 is CASSLMTSGDNEQFF. The CDR3 DNA reads as TGCGCCAGCAGCTTGATGACTAGCGGGGACAATGAGCAGTTCTTC.

CDR3 in amino acids: CASSYREAGELFF. The CDR3 nucleotides are TGTGCCAGCAGTTATAGGGAGGCCGGGGAGCTGTTTTTT. The V call is TRBV6-5, the J call TRBJ2-2; TRBD2 might be the D (6 bases). Deletions cut 3 bases from V and 6 bases from J, with 8 bases between. The CDR3 spans 13 residues. Germline V lookup: CDR1 MNHEY, CDR2 SVGAGI.

The chain links TRBV7-3 to TRBJ2-2, with D possibly being TRBD2 (6 bases). Germline V lookup: CDR1 SGHTA, CDR2 FQGTGA. V was pared by 4 bases and J by 7 bases, with 13 bases between. The CDR3 contains 14 residues. As DNA, the CDR3 is TGTGCCAGCAGCTCCCCGGGAGTTCTCGGGGAGCTGTTTTTT. The encoded protein is CASSSPGVLGELFF.

The sample holds a few counts of this clone. The chain uses TRBV6-5 and TRBJ1-5; D is unresolved. V lost 6 bases, J lost 5 bases, and 11 bases lay in between. CDR3 length: 13 amino acids. The V gene's germline CDR1 is MNHEY and CDR2 SVGAGI. CDR3 residues: CASRTNIDQPQHF. The CDR3 coding sequence is TGTGCCAGCAGAACAAACATCGATCAGCCCCAGCATTTT.

The V call is TRBV7-9, the J call TRBJ2-1; D gene uncertain. Trimming pared 7 bases from V and 4 bases from J, leaving 17 bases between. This CDR3 has 15 amino acids. In germline, CDR1 is SEHNR, CDR2 FQNEAQ (reference sequence). CDR3 nucleotides: TGTGCCAGCAATAGGCGGAACGCTAATTACAATGAGCAGTTCTTC. This sequence encodes CASNRRNANYNEQFF. Full variable domain (remainder filled in from reference TRBV7-9 and TRBJ2-1): DTGVSQNPRHKITKRGQNVTFRCDPISEHNRLYWYRQTLGQGPEFLTYFQNEAQLEKSRLLSDRFSAERPKGSFSTLEIQRTEQGDSAMYLCASNRRNANYNEQFFGPGTRLTVL.